These T cell receptor beta chains were read from a single sample in a study of T cell responses to AZD1222 COVID-19 vaccine. Sequencing used immunoSEQ multiplex PCR; TCRdb keeps in-frame clones, though not all of them. Among under 130,000 clones listed, roughly 90% were seen once. This material consisted of peripheral blood, taken on day 0 of AZD1222 vaccination. The receptors were gathered from an adult in good health. Each CDR3 is given with its conserved first and last residue. The order of the fields is D gene, J gene, V gene, clone size, CDR3 protein, CDR3 DNA. D genes are given only for firm matches. Size tells how often a clone was seen (once, few, many) or the class of an expanded clone, and some rows leave it out.

-,TRBJ2-7,TRBV19,-,CASTTGPYSYEQYF,TGTGCCAGTACGACGGGACCCTACTCCTACGAGCAGTACTTC
-,TRBJ1-1,TRBV14,-,CASSQVFLTRKNTEAFF,TGTGCCAGCAGCCAAGTATTCCTTACTAGGAAGAACACTGAAGCTTTCTTT
-,TRBJ1-5,TRBV10-3,few,CAISESGRDQPQHF,TGTGCCATCAGTGAGTCGGGCAGGGATCAGCCCCAGCATTTT
-,TRBJ1-1,TRBV2,-,CASREEGWTEAFF,TGTGCCAGCAGGGAAGAGGGCTGGACTGAAGCTTTCTTT
-,TRBJ2-3,TRBV6-4,-,CASSEGSGSTDTQYF,TGTGCCAGCAGTGAAGGTAGCGGAAGCACAGATACGCAGTATTTT
-,TRBJ1-3,TRBV4-2,-,CASSPRYQTSDSGNTIYF,TGTGCCAGCAGCCCGAGGTACCAGACGTCAGACTCTGGAAACACCATATATTTT
-,TRBJ2-5,TRBV7-3,once,CASSSGIRTKQETQYF,TGTGCCAGCAGCTCCGGTATCAGGACAAAACAAGAGACCCAGTACTTC
-,TRBJ2-3,TRBV20-1,-,CSAETTDTQYF,TGCAGTGCGGAAACAACAGATACGCAGTATTTT
-,TRBJ2-1,TRBV7-9,-,CASSHNGNGNEQFF,TGTGCCAGCAGCCATAACGGGAATGGCAATGAGCAGTTCTTC
TRBD2,TRBJ2-1,TRBV5-1,-,CASSLSAGVQNEQFF,TGCGCCAGCAGCTTATCTGCGGGAGTCCAGAATGAGCAGTTCTTC
-,TRBJ2-2,TRBV5-4,-,CASSLDLTSTGELFF,TGTGCCAGCAGCTTGGACTTAACTTCCACCGGGGAGCTGTTTTTT
-,TRBJ1-3,TRBV20-1,-,CSASAPLSGNTIYF,TGCAGTGCTAGTGCTCCGCTCTCTGGAAACACCATATATTTT
-,TRBJ1-2,TRBV3-1/TRBV3-2,-,CASSQVVGARRGYTF,TGTGCCAGCAGCCAAGTAGTGGGGGCGAGGCGCGGCTACACCTTC
TRBD1,TRBJ1-1,TRBV11-3,-,CASSPRTGRVTEAFF,TGTGCCAGCAGCCCGAGGACAGGGAGAGTCACTGAAGCTTTCTTT
-,TRBJ1-4,TRBV7-3,-,CASSPMAGEKLFF,TGTGCCAGCAGCCCAATGGCGGGAGAAAAACTGTTTTTT
-,TRBJ2-3,TRBV6-5,-,CASSLELSTDTQYF,TGTGCCAGCAGTCTGGAACTTAGCACAGATACGCAGTATTTT
TRBD2,TRBJ2-5,TRBV28,-,CASSSIRKQGLAGQETQYF,TGTGCCAGCAGTTCAATCCGAAAACAGGGACTAGCGGGACAAGAGACCCAGTACTTC
-,TRBJ2-1,TRBV11-3,-,CASSLNAVEQFF,TGTGCCAGCAGCTTGAATGCTGTTGAGCAGTTCTTC
-,TRBJ2-1,TRBV7-2,-,CASSLGGGSYNEQFF,TGTGCCAGCAGCTTAGGAGGGGGCTCCTACAATGAGCAGTTCTTC
TRBD1,TRBJ1-1,TRBV30,-,CAWSPPLNRGPTEAFF,TGTGCCTGGAGTCCGCCACTAAACAGGGGGCCCACTGAAGCTTTCTTT
TRBD1,TRBJ2-2,TRBV15,-,CATSRHPGTGHTGELFF,TGTGCCACCAGCCGCCACCCCGGGACAGGGCACACCGGGGAGCTGTTTTTT
TRBD2,TRBJ2-3,TRBV7-9,-,CASSSRTSGKADTQYF,TGTGCCAGCAGCTCGAGGACTAGCGGGAAGGCAGATACGCAGTATTTT
-,TRBJ1-5,TRBV12-5,-,CASAEGNQPQHF,TGTGCTAGTGCCGAGGGCAATCAGCCCCAGCATTTT
-,TRBJ1-2,TRBV6-5,-,CASSYLDTPNYGYTF,TGTGCCAGCAGTTACTTGGACACCCCTAACTATGGCTACACCTTC
TRBD2,TRBJ2-3,TRBV10-3,-,CATGLAADTQYF,TGTGCCACCGGACTAGCAGCAGATACGCAGTATTTT
-,TRBJ2-2,TRBV28,-,CASSFSSKSFHTGELFF,TGTGCCAGCAGTTTTTCGTCAAAAAGCTTCCACACCGGGGAGCTGTTTTTT
TRBD1,TRBJ1-3,TRBV27,-,CASSKTGIPGNTIYF,TGTGCCAGCAGTAAGACAGGGATTCCTGGAAACACCATATATTTT
-,TRBJ1-2,TRBV28,-,CASSGTGRYGYTF,TGTGCCAGCAGTGGTACAGGGCGCTATGGCTACACCTTC
-,TRBJ2-3,TRBV27,-,CASSFRDTQYF,TGTGCCAGCAGTTTTAGAGATACGCAGTATTTT
TRBD2,TRBJ2-5,TRBV6-2/TRBV6-3,-,CASSSRGGVQETQYF,TGTGCCAGCAGTTCCCGGGGGGGTGTACAAGAGACCCAGTACTTC
TRBD1,TRBJ2-7,TRBV7-9,-,CASSLQGAGEQYF,TGTGCCAGCAGCTTACAGGGGGCTGGCGAGCAGTACTTC
TRBD1,TRBJ2-2,TRBV29-1,-,CSVWTGVGGELFF,TGCAGCGTGTGGACAGGGGTTGGCGGGGAGCTGTTTTTT
-,TRBJ2-7,TRBV7-3,-,CASSPQRGREQYF,TGTGCCAGCAGCCCACAGAGAGGGAGAGAGCAGTACTTC
-,TRBJ2-1,TRBV24-1,-,CATSTGRYNEQFF,TGTGCCACCAGTACAGGTAGATACAATGAGCAGTTCTTC
-,TRBJ2-2,TRBV7-8,-,CASSPGGGTGELFF,TGTGCCAGCAGCCCAGGGGGAGGAACCGGGGAGCTGTTTTTT
-,TRBJ2-7,TRBV6-2/TRBV6-3,-,CASSYGAESYEQYF,TGTGCCAGCAGTTACGGGGCAGAGTCCTACGAGCAGTACTTC
-,TRBJ1-1,TRBV19,-,CASSTPGIGTEAFF,TGTGCCAGTAGTACCCCAGGGATCGGCACTGAAGCTTTCTTT
TRBD1,TRBJ2-7,TRBV5-1,once,CASSSRQGTAYEQYF,TGCGCCAGCAGCTCACGACAGGGGACGGCCTACGAGCAGTACTTC
-,TRBJ1-4,TRBV28,-,CASSFLTGQQATNEKLFF,TGTGCCAGCAGTTTCCTGACTGGACAGCAAGCAACTAATGAAAAACTGTTTTTT
-,TRBJ2-7,TRBV7-8,-,CASSFLGPGTYEQYF,TGTGCCAGCAGTTTCTTAGGGCCCGGAACCTACGAGCAGTACTTC
-,TRBJ2-3,TRBV5-1,-,CASIDSYTDTQYF,TGCGCCAGCATTGACAGCTACACAGATACGCAGTATTTT
-,TRBJ2-3,TRBV12-3/TRBV12-4,-,CASSSLSTDTQYF,TGTGCCAGCAGTTCCCTTAGCACAGATACGCAGTATTTT
-,TRBJ2-1,TRBV28,-,CASRPGGALSYNEQFF,TGTGCCAGTAGGCCCGGCGGGGCCCTCTCCTACAATGAGCAGTTCTTC
-,TRBJ1-3,TRBV5-1,-,CASSLGNRDTIYF,TGCGCCAGCAGCTTGGGGAATCGGGACACCATATATTTT
-,TRBJ1-2,TRBV7-9,-,CASSVGGGNYGYTF,TGTGCCAGCAGCGTGGGGGGAGGTAACTATGGCTACACCTTC
TRBD1,TRBJ1-6,TRBV5-1,-,CASTEDRFNSPLHF,TGCGCCAGCACAGAGGACAGGTTTAATTCACCCCTCCACTTT
-,TRBJ2-3,TRBV27,-,CASSSSGDTQYF,TGTGCCAGCAGTTCCTCGGGAGATACGCAGTATTTT
-,TRBJ2-3,TRBV3-1/TRBV3-2,once,CASSQFRPGDTQYF,TGTGCCAGCAGCCAATTCCGGCCCGGCGATACGCAGTATTTT
TRBD1,TRBJ1-5,TRBV15,-,CATSPRDRAPLHQPQHF,TGTGCCACCAGCCCGCGGGACAGGGCTCCCCTCCATCAGCCCCAGCATTTT
TRBD1,TRBJ1-5,TRBV30,-,CASSRTGFNQPQHF,TGTGCCTCGAGTAGGACAGGGTTCAATCAGCCCCAGCATTTT
-,TRBJ2-7,TRBV11-3,-,CASSLKNEQYF,TGTGCCAGCAGCTTAAAGAACGAGCAGTACTTC
TRBD1,TRBJ1-6,TRBV4-2,-,CASSQDDRVNSPLHF,TGTGCCAGCAGCCAAGACGACAGGGTTAATTCACCCCTCCACTTT
TRBD1,TRBJ2-7,TRBV7-9,-,CASSYGQDVYEQYF,TGTGCCAGCAGCTACGGACAGGATGTCTACGAGCAGTACTTC
TRBD2,TRBJ2-1,TRBV19,once,CASSITLAGFYPRGNEQFF,TGTGCCAGTAGTATAACCCTAGCGGGCTTCTACCCAAGGGGGAATGAGCAGTTCTTC
TRBD2,TRBJ2-3,TRBV6-5,-,CASSPVRLAGDTQYF,TGTGCCAGCTCTCCAGTTCGACTAGCGGGAGATACGCAGTATTTT
TRBD1,TRBJ2-7,TRBV5-5,-,CASSLGGGPGYEQYF,TGTGCCAGCAGCTTGGGAGGGGGCCCGGGGTACGAGCAGTACTTC
-,TRBJ2-7,TRBV6-5,few,CASSSTRVGEQYF,TGTGCCAGCTCCTCGACGAGGGTCGGCGAGCAGTACTTC
TRBD1,TRBJ2-7,TRBV6-2/TRBV6-3,once,CASSSERTGSYEQYF,TGTGCCAGCAGTTCAGAGAGGACAGGATCCTACGAGCAGTACTTC
-,TRBJ1-2,TRBV7-9,-,CASSLASEGSVYGYTF,TGTGCCAGCAGCTTAGCCTCGGAGGGCAGCGTCTATGGCTACACCTTC